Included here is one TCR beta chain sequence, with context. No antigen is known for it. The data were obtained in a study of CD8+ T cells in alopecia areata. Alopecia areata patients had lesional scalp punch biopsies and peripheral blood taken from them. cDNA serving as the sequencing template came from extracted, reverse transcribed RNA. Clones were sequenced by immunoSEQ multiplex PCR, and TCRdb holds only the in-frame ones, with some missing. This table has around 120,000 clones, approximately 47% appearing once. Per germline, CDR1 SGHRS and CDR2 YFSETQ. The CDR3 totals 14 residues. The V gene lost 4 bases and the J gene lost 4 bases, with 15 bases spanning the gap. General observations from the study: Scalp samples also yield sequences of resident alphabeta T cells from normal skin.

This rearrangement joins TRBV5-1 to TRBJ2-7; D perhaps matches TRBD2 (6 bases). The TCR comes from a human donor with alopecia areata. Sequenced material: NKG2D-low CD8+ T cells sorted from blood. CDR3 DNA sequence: TGCGCCAGCAGCCCAACCGGGGGTTTATACGAGCAGTACTTC. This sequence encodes CASSPTGGLYEQYF. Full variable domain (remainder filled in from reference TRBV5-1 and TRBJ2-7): KAGVTQTPRYLIKTRGQQVTLSCSPISGHRSVSWYQQTPGQGLQFLFEYFSETQRNKGNFPGRFSGRQFSNSRSEMNVSTLELGDSALYLCASSPTGGLYEQYFGPGTRLTVT.